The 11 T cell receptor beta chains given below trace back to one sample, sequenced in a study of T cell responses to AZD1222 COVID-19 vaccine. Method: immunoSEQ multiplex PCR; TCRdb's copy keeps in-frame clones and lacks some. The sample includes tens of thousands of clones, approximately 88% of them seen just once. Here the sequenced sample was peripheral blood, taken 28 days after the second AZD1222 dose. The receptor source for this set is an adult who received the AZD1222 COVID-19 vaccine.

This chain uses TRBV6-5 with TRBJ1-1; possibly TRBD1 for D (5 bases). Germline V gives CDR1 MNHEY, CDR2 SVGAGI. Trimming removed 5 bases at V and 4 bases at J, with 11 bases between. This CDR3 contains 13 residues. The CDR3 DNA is TGTGCCAGCAGTCAGGGTTCGGCCACTGAAGCTTTCTTT. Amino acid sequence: CASSQGSATEAFF.

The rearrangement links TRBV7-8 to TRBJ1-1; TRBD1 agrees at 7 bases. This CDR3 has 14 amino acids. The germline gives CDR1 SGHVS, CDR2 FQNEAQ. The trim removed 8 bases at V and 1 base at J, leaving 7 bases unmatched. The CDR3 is CASGRDRANTEAFF. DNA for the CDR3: TGTGCCAGCGGCCGCGACAGGGCGAACACTGAAGCTTTCTTT.

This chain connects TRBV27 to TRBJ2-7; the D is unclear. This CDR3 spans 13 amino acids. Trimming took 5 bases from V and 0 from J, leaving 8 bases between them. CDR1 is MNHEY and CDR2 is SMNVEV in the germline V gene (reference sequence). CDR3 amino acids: CASSPTGSYEQYF. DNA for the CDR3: TGTGCCAGCAGTCCCACGGGCTCCTACGAGCAGTACTTC.

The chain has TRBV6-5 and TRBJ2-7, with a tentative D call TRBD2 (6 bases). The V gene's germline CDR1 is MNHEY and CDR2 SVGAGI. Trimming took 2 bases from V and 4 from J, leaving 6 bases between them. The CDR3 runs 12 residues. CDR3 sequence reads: CASSYRGYEQYF. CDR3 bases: TGTGCCAGCAGTTACCGGGGGTACGAGCAGTACTTC.

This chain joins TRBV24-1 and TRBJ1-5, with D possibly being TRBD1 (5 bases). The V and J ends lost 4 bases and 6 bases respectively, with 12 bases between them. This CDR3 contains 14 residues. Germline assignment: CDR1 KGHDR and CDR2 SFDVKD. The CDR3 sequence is CATSEPGGGQPQHF. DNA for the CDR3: TGTGCCACCAGTGAGCCGGGGGGGGGTCAGCCCCAGCATTTT.

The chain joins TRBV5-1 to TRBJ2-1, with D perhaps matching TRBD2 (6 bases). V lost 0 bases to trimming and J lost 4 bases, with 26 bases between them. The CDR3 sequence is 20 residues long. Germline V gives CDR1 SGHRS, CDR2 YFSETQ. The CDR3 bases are TGCGCCAGCAGCTTGGCCGGAGGGGCGTTCGGCGCTGGGAAGTACAATGAGCAGTTCTTC. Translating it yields CASSLAGGAFGAGKYNEQFF. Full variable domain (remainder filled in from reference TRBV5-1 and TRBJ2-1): KAGVTQTPRYLIKTRGQQVTLSCSPISGHRSVSWYQQTPGQGLQFLFEYFSETQRNKGNFPGRFSGRQFSNSRSEMNVSTLELGDSALYLCASSLAGGAFGAGKYNEQFFGPGTRLTVL.

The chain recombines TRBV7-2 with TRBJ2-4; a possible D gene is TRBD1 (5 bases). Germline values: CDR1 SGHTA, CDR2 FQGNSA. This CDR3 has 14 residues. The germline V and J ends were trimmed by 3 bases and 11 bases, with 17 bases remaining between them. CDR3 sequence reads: CASSFGEQGRVQYF. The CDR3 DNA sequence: TGTGCCAGCAGCTTTGGAGAGCAGGGAAGGGTTCAGTACTTC.

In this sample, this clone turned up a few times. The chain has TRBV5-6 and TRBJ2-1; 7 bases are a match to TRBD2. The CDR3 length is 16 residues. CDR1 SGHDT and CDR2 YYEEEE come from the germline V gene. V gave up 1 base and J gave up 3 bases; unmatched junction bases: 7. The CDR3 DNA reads TGTGCCAGCAGCTTGAGGCCCCTAGCGGTCTACAATGAGCAGTTCTTC. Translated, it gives CASSLRPLAVYNEQFF.

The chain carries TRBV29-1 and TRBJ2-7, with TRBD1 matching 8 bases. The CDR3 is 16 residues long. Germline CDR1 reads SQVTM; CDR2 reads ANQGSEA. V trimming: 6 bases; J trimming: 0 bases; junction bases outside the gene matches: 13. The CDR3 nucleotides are TGCAGCGTCCCAAGGGGTCCGACAGGGGACTCCTACGAGCAGTACTTC. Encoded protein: CSVPRGPTGDSYEQYF.

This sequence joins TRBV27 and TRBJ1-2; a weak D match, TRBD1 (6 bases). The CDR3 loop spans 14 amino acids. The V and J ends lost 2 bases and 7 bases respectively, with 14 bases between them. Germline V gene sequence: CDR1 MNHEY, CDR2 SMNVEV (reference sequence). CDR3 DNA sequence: TGTGCCAGCAGTTTAGTGGCAGGGGTGCCTGGCTACACCTTC. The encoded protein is CASSLVAGVPGYTF.

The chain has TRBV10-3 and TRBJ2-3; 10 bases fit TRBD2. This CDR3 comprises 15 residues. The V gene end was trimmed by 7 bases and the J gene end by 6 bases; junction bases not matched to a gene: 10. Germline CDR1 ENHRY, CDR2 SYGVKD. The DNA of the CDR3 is TGTGCCATCAAGAGGCTAGCGGGAGAGGGGGATACGCAGTATTTT. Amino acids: CAIKRLAGEGDTQYF.